This T cell receptor (beta chain) was sequenced during a study of cytomegalovirus exposure and HLA in healthy donors. This CDR3 has 16 amino acids. Germline V CDR1 and CDR2: LGHNA, YSLEER. V shed 0 bases and J shed 2 bases, with 8 bases lying between them. Findings of the study overall: It was in a later analysis that TCR association rates were seen to vary by HLA locus, highest for DRB1 and lowest for HLA-C. HLA alleles showed associations with around 15,000 TCR beta sequences in a later analysis, at a 0.05 false discovery rate. The records held CMV serostatus as the only immune exposure information.

The sample holds many counts of this clone. Its antigen is not identified. Both 60 Vbeta primers and 13 Jbeta primers went into the PCR. TCRdb's table, derived via immunoSEQ multiplex PCR, lists solely in-frame clones and lacks some. The sample consists of around 100,000 clones, about 9.5% of them appearing once. This clonotype was sampled from a man aged 35-49 years in good health and CMV-seropositive. The genes are TRBV4-3 and TRBJ2-6; TRBD2 is a possible D gene (5 bases). Material for sequencing was PBMCs. The CDR3 DNA reads TGCGCCAGCAGCCAAGACTCCGGGGCTGGGGCCAACGTCCTGACTTTC. This translates into CASSQDSGAGANVLTF.